These 25 T cell receptor beta chains came from one sample sequenced in a study of blood T cell repertoires in COVID-19. Sequencing used immunoSEQ multiplex PCR; TCRdb keeps in-frame clones, though not all of them. The sample lists roughly 230,000 clones, approximately 84% occurring once. Sequencing used PBMCs or T cells enriched from blood (not recorded which). These receptors all come from a man aged 45-65 years who had recovered from COVID-19.

The chain uses TRBV12-3 or TRBV12-4 and TRBJ1-6; 7 bases align to TRBD1. With V trimmed by 6 bases and J by 13 bases, 6 bases remained unmatched. This CDR3 comprises 12 residues. The CDR3 DNA follows: TGTGCCAGCAGCCCTCTACAGGGGCCCCTCCACTTT. It codes for CASSPLQGPLHF.

The rearrangement links TRBV11-3 to TRBJ1-3; 8 positions match TRBD1. The V gene's germline CDR1 is SGHNT and CDR2 YENEEA. This CDR3 is built from 14 residues. The V segment lost 11 bases and the J segment 5 bases; nucleotides outside the gene matches: 11. CDR3 in amino acids: CASTPGQGRNTIYF. The CDR3 bases are TGTGCCTCTACTCCCGGACAGGGTCGAAACACCATATATTTT. Full variable domain (rest looked up from reference TRBV11-3 and TRBJ1-3): EAGVVQSPRYKIIEKKQPVAFWCNPISGHNTLYWYLQNLGQGPELLIRYENEEAVDDSQLPKDRFSAERLKGVDSTLKIQPAELGDSAVYLCASTPGQGRNTIYFGEGSWLTVV.

This chain connects TRBV5-6 to TRBJ2-7, with 11 nucleotides matching TRBD2. The CDR3 is 18 residues long. J gave up 2 bases and V 3 bases, and 13 bases lay outside the gene matches. The germline gives CDR1 SGHDT, CDR2 YYEEEE. The CDR3 DNA reads as TGTGCCAGCAGCTCCCTCACCGGGCTAGCGGGAGGCGCCTACGAGCAGTACTTC. This gives the protein CASSSLTGLAGGAYEQYF. Full variable domain (remainder filled in from reference TRBV5-6 and TRBJ2-7): DAGVTQSPTHLIKTRGQQVTLRCSPKSGHDTVSWYQQALGQGPQFIFQYYEEEERQRGNFPDRFSGHQFPNYSSELNVNALLLGDSALYLCASSSLTGLAGGAYEQYFGPGTRLTVT.

The chain links TRBV3-1 (or the pseudogene TRBV3-2) to TRBJ1-6; possible D gene TRBD1, 5 bases. The CDR3 sequence is 16 residues long. V was pared by 1 base and J by 7 bases, with 14 bases between. Germline CDR1 and CDR2: LGHDT and YNNKEL (reference sequence). In DNA, the CDR3 is TGTGCCAGCAGCCAAGGGGGAGGAGGGGCCAATTCACCCCTCCACTTT. Its translation is CASSQGGGGANSPLHF.

This sequence joins TRBV29-1 and TRBJ1-1, with D possibly TRBD1 on 6 matching bases. The V and J ends lost 4 bases and 3 bases respectively, with 21 bases between them. The germline CDR1 and CDR2 sequences are SQVTM and ANQGSEA. This CDR3 is 16 amino acids long. The CDR3 bases are TGCAGCGTTGTTACGTTGACAGGTGGCACGTACACTGAAGCTTTCTTT. It is translated as CSVVTLTGGTYTEAFF.

The chain recombines TRBV2 with TRBJ2-5, with 7 bases that match TRBD1. Germline assignment: CDR1 SNHLY and CDR2 FYNNEI. V dropped 7 bases and J dropped 1; count of bases not matched to a gene: 6. There are 14 residues in the CDR3. The chain's CDR3 is CASKRTGPQETQYF. CDR3 bases: TGTGCCAGCAAGAGGACAGGCCCCCAAGAGACCCAGTACTTC.

This clone was seen once. The chain joins TRBV7-8 to TRBJ2-6, with a weak D call TRBD2 (5 bases). Trimming pared 5 bases from V and 4 bases from J, leaving 12 bases between. This CDR3 has 15 amino acids. CDR1 SGHVS and CDR2 FQNEAQ come from the germline V gene. The CDR3 nucleotides are TGTGCCAGCAGCCCACCAAGAGGGGGGGCCAACGTCCTGACTTTC. Its protein product is CASSPPRGGANVLTF.

V gene TRBV25-1 combines with J gene TRBJ1-2; 7 bases match TRBD1. The CDR3 is 13 amino acids. CDR1 MGHDK and CDR2 SYGVNS come from the germline V gene. The trim removed 6 bases at V and 4 bases at J, leaving 5 bases unmatched. The CDR3 DNA reads TGTGCCAGCAGCCCGACAGGGCGCTATGGCTACACCTTC. Translating gives CASSPTGRYGYTF.

This chain links TRBV7-9 with TRBJ2-1, with a weak D call TRBD2 (6 bases). This CDR3 region has 16 residues. CDR1 is SEHNR, CDR2 FQNEAQ, per germline (reference sequence). Trimming stripped 5 bases from V and 3 bases from J, with 17 bases between. CDR3 region: CASSQGGVRLYNEQFF. The CDR3 DNA reads TGTGCCAGCAGCCAGGGCGGGGTCCGGCTCTACAATGAGCAGTTCTTC.

This clone was found once. The chain has TRBV3-1 (or the pseudogene TRBV3-2) and TRBJ1-2, with 9 bases that match TRBD1. CDR1 LGHDT and CDR2 YNNKEL come from the germline V gene (reference sequence). CDR3 size: 16 residues. V shed 6 bases and J 8 bases; nucleotides not matched to a gene: 16. Here the CDR3 reads CASSSFDHGQGSGYTF. CDR3 DNA: TGTGCCAGCAGTTCTTTCGACCATGGACAGGGGAGCGGCTACACCTTC.

The chain has TRBV4-1 and TRBJ1-5, with 9 bases that match TRBD1. Germline V gene lookup returns CDR1 MGHRA and CDR2 YSYEKL. The CDR3 runs to 16 residues. V trimming: 2 bases; J trimming: 6 bases; junction bases outside the gene matches: 8. The CDR3: CASSQTTGGFGQPQHF. The CDR3 coding sequence is TGCGCCAGCAGCCAAACGACAGGGGGATTCGGTCAGCCCCAGCATTTT.

The V call is TRBV10-3, the J call TRBJ1-6; weak D call: TRBD1 (6 bases). Germline V gene data show CDR1 as ENHRY and CDR2 as SYGVKD. There are 17 residues in the CDR3. The V end lost 3 bases, the J end lost 6 bases, and 18 bases lay between the germline ends. The CDR3 nucleotides read TGTGCCATCAGTGAAGGCAGGGGCGGGCTGGGTAATTCACCCCTCCACTTT. Protein product: CAISEGRGGLGNSPLHF.

The chain links TRBV5-5 to TRBJ2-3; possible D gene TRBD2, 6 bases. The CDR3 totals 15 residues. Per the germline V gene, CDR1 is SGHKS and CDR2 is YYEKEE (reference sequence). The V end lost 4 bases, the J end lost 3 bases, and 15 bases lay between the germline ends. The CDR3 protein is CASSPKEGWTDTQYF. CDR3 nucleotide sequence: TGTGCCAGCAGCCCAAAGGAGGGATGGACAGATACGCAGTATTTT. Full variable domain (outside the CDR3, taken from reference TRBV5-5 and TRBJ2-3): DAGVTQSPTHLIKTRGQQVTLRCSPISGHKSVSWYQQVLGQGPQFIFQYYEKEERGRGNFPDRFSARQFPNYSSELNVNALLLGDSALYLCASSPKEGWTDTQYFGPGTRLTVL.

This clone has more than one count but fewer than ten. The chain links TRBV5-1 to TRBJ1-3, with a possible D match to TRBD1 (5 bases). V gave up 0 bases and J gave up 8 bases, with 9 bases separating them. CDR3 size: 13 residues. Germline V gene sequence: CDR1 SGHRS, CDR2 YFSETQ. DNA of the CDR3: TGCGCCAGCAGCTTGGGCAGGGCGGACACCATATATTTT. It specifies CASSLGRADTIYF.

This clone appeared once. The chain joins TRBV19 to TRBJ1-2; TRBD1 agrees at 7 bases. Germline V gene sequence: CDR1 LNHDA, CDR2 SQIVND (reference sequence). The CDR3 has 14 residues. The trim removed 6 bases at V and 4 bases at J, leaving 8 bases unmatched. For the CDR3, the DNA is TGTGCCAGTAGGAACAGGGGCGAAGGCTATGGCTACACCTTC. Protein: CASRNRGEGYGYTF.

This clone was recorded a few times. The chain has TRBV3-1 (or the pseudogene TRBV3-2) and TRBJ2-1; weak D call: TRBD2 (6 bases). This CDR3 region has 15 residues. Trimming stripped 1 base from V and 3 bases from J, with 10 bases between. Germline V gene lookup returns CDR1 LGHDT and CDR2 YNNKEL (reference sequence). The CDR3 spells CASSQVGGNYNEQFF. CDR3 nucleotides: TGTGCCAGCAGCCAAGTCGGCGGGAACTACAATGAGCAGTTCTTC.

V and J are TRBV19 and TRBJ2-7; the D gene is possibly TRBD2 (6 bases). The V and J ends lost 3 bases and 0 bases respectively, with 12 bases between them. The CDR3 has 15 residues. Per germline, CDR1 LNHDA and CDR2 SQIVND (reference sequence). DNA for the CDR3: TGTGCCAGTAGTATGGCCGGGACTTACTCCTACGAGCAGTACTTC. Amino acid sequence: CASSMAGTYSYEQYF.

The rearrangement joins TRBV4-1 to TRBJ2-1, with 10 positions matching TRBD2. V shed 3 bases, J shed 5 bases, and the junction held 7 bases outside the gene matches. Germline-derived CDR1 and CDR2 are MGHRA and YSYEKL. The CDR3 is 16 amino acids. The CDR3 DNA is TGCGCCAGCAGCCAGTTACTAGCGGGGACCGACAATGAGCAGTTCTTC. Amino acids: CASSQLLAGTDNEQFF.

The V call is TRBV5-1, the J call TRBJ2-2; 8 bases map to TRBD2. This CDR3 comprises 14 residues. Germline loops: CDR1 SGHRS, CDR2 YFSETQ. J gave up 8 bases and V 0 bases, and 3 bases lay outside the gene matches. In nucleotides, the CDR3 is TGCGCCAGCAGCTTGGTCGGGAGGGCTGGGGAGCTGTTTTTT. Translation: CASSLVGRAGELFF.

The chain uses TRBV4-1 and TRBJ1-2; the match to TRBD1 covers 7 bases. Germline CDR1 is MGHRA and CDR2 is YSYEKL. V lost 2 bases to trimming and J lost 4 bases; unmatched junction nucleotides: 7. The CDR3 has 15 residues. For the CDR3, the DNA is TGCGCCAGCAGCCAACTCGACAGGGCTCTCTATGGCTACACCTTC. Amino acids: CASSQLDRALYGYTF.

The chain is built from TRBV18 and TRBJ1-2, with D perhaps TRBD1 (5 bases). Trimming removed 0 bases at V and 0 bases at J, with 8 bases between. The CDR3 is 15 residues long. The germline gives CDR1 KGHSH, CDR2 LQKENI. The CDR3 protein is CASSPPSGANYGYTF. The DNA of the CDR3 is TGTGCCAGCTCACCACCCTCGGGGGCTAACTATGGCTACACCTTC.

The chain joins TRBV7-2 to TRBJ1-6; D is unresolved. Germline CDR1 is SGHTA and CDR2 is FQGNSA. V was shortened by 3 bases and J by 0 bases, with 6 bases between the two germline ends. The CDR3 spans 15 residues. CDR3 loop: CASSLGSSYNSPLHF. The DNA for the CDR3 is TGTGCCAGCAGCTTGGGGAGCTCCTATAATTCACCCCTCCACTTT.

This rearrangement joins TRBV29-1 to TRBJ2-3; no definite D call. The CDR3 runs 15 residues. The V end was cut by 7 bases, the J end by 6 bases, with 23 bases between. Germline values: CDR1 SQVTM, CDR2 ANQGSEA. CDR3 region: CSASGGKSAPDTQYF. The DNA for the CDR3 is TGCAGCGCGTCCGGCGGAAAATCGGCACCTGATACGCAGTATTTT.

In the case of this clone: Mismatch with germline at one junction end may stem from a read error. This sequence joins TRBV7-2 and TRBJ1-6; D unresolved. This CDR3 contains 14 residues. CDR1 is SGHTA, CDR2 FQGNSA, per germline. The CDR3 here is CASSLFGVNSPFHF. The DNA for the CDR3 is TGTGCCAGCAGCTTATTCGGGGTTAATTCACCCTTCCACTTT.

This chain connects TRBV7-8 to TRBJ2-3, with D perhaps TRBD2 (5 bases). This CDR3 has 16 residues. V was cut by 3 bases and J by 0 bases, with 13 bases left in between. Germline V lookup: CDR1 SGHVS, CDR2 FQNEAQ. CDR3 sequence reads: CASSFLARGSTDTQYF. The CDR3 coding sequence is TGTGCCAGCAGCTTCCTAGCCCGTGGGAGCACAGATACGCAGTATTTT.